One TCR beta chain is described in this entry. No antigen is known for it. This sample was taken from a study of early T cells in non-severe SARS-CoV-2 infection. As for the study in general: The input, bulk RNA from unsorted whole blood, was sequenced, and chains were unpaired.

Individual cDNA molecules were tagged with unique molecular identifiers. TCRdb itself ran the 5' RACE reads through MiXCR, one entry per CDR3 protein. The sample holds fewer than 85,000 distinct CDR3 sequences, 8.5% to 10% seen once. Findings of the study overall: Matching against VDJdb likely underestimated virus-specific expansions, favoring anti-spike CD8.

V lost 0 bases and J lost 10; bases outside the gene matches: 10. From germline, CDR1 is SGHRS and CDR2 YFSETQ. This CDR3 has 15 residues. The gene calls are TRBV5-1 and TRBJ1-5; 7 nucleotides line up with TRBD1. The material sequenced was whole blood. The TCR comes from an adult who was a healthcare worker with PCR-confirmed SARS-CoV-2 infection or an uninfected control (not recorded which). CDR3 DNA: TGCGCCAGCAGCTTGGGACAGGGAGGAACTGAACCCCAGCATTTT. Translation gives CASSLGQGGTEPQHF.